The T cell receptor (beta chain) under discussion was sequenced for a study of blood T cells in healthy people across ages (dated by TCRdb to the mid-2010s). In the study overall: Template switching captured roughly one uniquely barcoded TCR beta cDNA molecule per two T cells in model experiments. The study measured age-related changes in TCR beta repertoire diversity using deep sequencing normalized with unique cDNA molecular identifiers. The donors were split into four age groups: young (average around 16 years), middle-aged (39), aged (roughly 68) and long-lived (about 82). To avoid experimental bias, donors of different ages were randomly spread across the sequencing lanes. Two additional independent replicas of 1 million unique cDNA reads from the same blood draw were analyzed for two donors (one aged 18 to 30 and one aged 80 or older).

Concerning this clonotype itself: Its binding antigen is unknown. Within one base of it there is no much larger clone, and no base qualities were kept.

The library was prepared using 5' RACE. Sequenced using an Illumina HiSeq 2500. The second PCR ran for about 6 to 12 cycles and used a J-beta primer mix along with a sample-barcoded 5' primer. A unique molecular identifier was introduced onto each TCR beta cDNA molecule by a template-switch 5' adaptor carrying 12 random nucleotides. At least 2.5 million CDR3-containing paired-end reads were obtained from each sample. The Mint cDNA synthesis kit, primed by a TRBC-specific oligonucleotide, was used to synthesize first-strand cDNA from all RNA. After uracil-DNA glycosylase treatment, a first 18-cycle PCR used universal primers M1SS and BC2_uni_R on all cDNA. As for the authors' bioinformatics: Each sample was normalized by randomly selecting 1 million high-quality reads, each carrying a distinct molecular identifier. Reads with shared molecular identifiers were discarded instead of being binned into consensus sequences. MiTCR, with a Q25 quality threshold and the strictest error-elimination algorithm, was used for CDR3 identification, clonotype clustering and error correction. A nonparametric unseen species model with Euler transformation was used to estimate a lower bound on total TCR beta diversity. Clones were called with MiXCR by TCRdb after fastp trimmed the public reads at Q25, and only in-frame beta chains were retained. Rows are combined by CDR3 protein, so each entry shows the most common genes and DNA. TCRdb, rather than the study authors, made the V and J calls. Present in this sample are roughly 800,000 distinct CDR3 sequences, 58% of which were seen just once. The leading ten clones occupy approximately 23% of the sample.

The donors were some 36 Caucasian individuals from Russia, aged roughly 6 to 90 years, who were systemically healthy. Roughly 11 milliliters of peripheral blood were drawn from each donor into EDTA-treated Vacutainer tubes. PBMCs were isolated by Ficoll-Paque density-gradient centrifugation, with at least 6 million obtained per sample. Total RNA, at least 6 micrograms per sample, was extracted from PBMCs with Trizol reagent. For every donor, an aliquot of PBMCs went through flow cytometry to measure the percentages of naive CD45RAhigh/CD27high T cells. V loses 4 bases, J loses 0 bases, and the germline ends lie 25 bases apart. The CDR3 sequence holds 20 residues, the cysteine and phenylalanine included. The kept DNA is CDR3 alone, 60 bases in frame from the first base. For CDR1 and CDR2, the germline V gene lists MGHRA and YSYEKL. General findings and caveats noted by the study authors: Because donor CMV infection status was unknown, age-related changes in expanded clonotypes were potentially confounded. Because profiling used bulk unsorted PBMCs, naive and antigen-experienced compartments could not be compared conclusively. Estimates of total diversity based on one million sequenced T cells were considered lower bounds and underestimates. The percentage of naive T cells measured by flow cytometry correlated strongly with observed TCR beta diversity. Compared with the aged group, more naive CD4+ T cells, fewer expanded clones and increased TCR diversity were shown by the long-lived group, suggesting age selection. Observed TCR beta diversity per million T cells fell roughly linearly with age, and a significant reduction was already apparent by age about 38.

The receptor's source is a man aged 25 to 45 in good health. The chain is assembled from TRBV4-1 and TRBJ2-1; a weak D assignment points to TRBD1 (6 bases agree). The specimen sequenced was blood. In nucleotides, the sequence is TGCGCCAGCAGCCCATTTTCGGGGCATATCGGCAGGGGCTCCTACAATGAGCAGTTCTTC. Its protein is CASSPFSGHIGRGSYNEQFF.